This entry features one TCR beta chain sequence. This entry is derived from a study of blood T cell repertoires in COVID-19. The wider study: Whether acute or convalescent, the COVID-19 samples came from the United States, Italy and Spain. T cells, B-cell-depleted T cells, or PBMCs provided the cDNA or gDNA that served as material.

In the source study's methods: Estimates of nucleated cell counts were drawn from the amplification of reference gene primers. Generated by immunoSEQ multiplex PCR, the TCRdb table keeps only in-frame clones and is missing some. D and trimming were read from the DNA, whereas the V and J calls and clone size are those reported in that table. This table holds roughly 45,000 clones, around 90% found once. Germline V gene data show CDR1 as KGHDR and CDR2 as SFDVKD. CDR3 length equals 15 residues. V lost 5 bases to trimming and J lost 1 base; unmatched junction nucleotides: 4. Sequencing input: peripheral blood. The receptor's source is an older man with active COVID-19. The J gene is TRBJ2-7, the V gene TRBV24-1; 10 bases line up with TRBD2. CDR3 loop: CATSALTSGSYEQYF. In DNA form, the CDR3 reads TGTGCCACCAGTGCCTTGACTAGCGGGTCCTACGAGCAGTACTTC.